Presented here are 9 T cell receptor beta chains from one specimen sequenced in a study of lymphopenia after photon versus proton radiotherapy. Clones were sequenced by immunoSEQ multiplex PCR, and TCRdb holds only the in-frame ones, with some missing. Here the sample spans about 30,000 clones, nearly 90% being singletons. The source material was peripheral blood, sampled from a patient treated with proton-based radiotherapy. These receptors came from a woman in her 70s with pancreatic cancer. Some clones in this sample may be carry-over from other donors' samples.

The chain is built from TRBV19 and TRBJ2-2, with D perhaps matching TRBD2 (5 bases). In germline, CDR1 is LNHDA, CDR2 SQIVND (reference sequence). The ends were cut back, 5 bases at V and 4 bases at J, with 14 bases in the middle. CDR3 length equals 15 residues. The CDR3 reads CASSQEVKGTGELFF. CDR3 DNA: TGTGCCAGTAGTCAGGAGGTCAAGGGCACCGGGGAGCTGTTTTTT.

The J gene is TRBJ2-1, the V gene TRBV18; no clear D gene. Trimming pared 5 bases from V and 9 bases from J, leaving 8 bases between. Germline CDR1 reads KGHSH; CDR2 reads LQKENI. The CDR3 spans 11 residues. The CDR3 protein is CASSLASEQFF. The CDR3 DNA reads TGTGCCAGCTCATTAGCTAGTGAGCAGTTCTTC.

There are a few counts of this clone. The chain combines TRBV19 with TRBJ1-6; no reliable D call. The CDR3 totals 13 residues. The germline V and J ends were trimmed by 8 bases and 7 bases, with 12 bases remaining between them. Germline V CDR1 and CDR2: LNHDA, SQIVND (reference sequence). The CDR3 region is CASRGSSNSPLHF. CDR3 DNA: TGTGCCAGTCGGGGATCCTCGAATTCACCCCTCCACTTT.

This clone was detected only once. This CDR3 is CASSLLQGASDQPQHF. The CDR3 DNA sequence: TGTGCCAGCAGTTTATTACAGGGGGCAAGTGATCAGCCCCAGCATTTT. The rearrangement joins TRBV28 to TRBJ1-5; 9 bases are shared with TRBD1. The CDR3 sequence is 16 residues long. Germline V gene lookup returns CDR1 MDHEN and CDR2 SYDVKM. V lost 1 base and J lost 5; bases outside the gene matches: 6.

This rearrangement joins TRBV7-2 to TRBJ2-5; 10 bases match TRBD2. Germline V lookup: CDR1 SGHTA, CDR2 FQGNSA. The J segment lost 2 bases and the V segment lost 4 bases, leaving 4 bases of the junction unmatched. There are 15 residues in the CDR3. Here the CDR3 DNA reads TGTGCCAGCAGCTACCAAGCGGGAGGGCAAGAGACCCAGTACTTC. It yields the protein CASSYQAGGQETQYF.

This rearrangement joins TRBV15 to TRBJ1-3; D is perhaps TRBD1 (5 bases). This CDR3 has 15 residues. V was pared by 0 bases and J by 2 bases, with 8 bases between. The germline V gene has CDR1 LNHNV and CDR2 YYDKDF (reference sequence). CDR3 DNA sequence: TGTGCCACCAGCAGAGATCTAGGGGCTGGAAACACCATATATTTT. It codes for CATSRDLGAGNTIYF.

The CDR3 sequence is CASSLPGGYNEQFF. CDR3 in DNA: TGTGCCAGCAGTTTACCAGGGGGCTACAATGAGCAGTTCTTC. The chain joins TRBV27 to TRBJ2-1; 7 nucleotides align to TRBD1. The CDR3 covers 14 residues. After removal of 2 bases from V and 3 bases from J, the junction contained 1 base not matched to a gene. Germline assignment: CDR1 MNHEY and CDR2 SMNVEV (reference sequence).

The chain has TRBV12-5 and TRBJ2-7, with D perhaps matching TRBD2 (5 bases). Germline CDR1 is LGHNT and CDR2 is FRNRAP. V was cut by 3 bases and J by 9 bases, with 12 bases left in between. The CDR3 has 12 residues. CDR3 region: CASGFPLRGQYF. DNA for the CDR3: TGTGCTAGTGGTTTCCCCCTCCGGGGGCAGTACTTC.

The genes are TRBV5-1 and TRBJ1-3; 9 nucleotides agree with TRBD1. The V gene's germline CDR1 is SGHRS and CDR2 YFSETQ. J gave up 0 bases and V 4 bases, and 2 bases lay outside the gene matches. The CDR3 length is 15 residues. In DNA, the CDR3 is TGCGCCAGCAGCCAGACAGGGGGCTCTGGAAACACCATATATTTT. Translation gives CASSQTGGSGNTIYF.